Listed here are 5 T cell receptor beta chains from one sample, sequenced in a study of blood T cell repertoires in COVID-19. Measured with immunoSEQ multiplex PCR; TCRdb has only the in-frame clones, and not every one. The sample lists about 300,000 clones, 85% seen once, with around 2% in the top ten. The specimen was PBMCs or T cells enriched from blood (not recorded which). Every receptor here comes from a woman in her twenties or thirties who had been exposed to COVID-19.

J is TRBJ2-2 and V is TRBV25-1, with TRBD2 matching 13 bases. Germline V CDR1 and CDR2: MGHDK, SYGVNS. There are 17 residues in the CDR3. Trimming at V came to 8 bases and at J to 2 bases, leaving 8 bases not matched to a gene. The chain's CDR3 is CASRKTSGGINTGELFF. CDR3 sequence (DNA): TGTGCCAGCCGAAAGACTAGCGGGGGGATTAACACCGGGGAGCTGTTTTTT. The whole variable domain, filled in from reference TRBV25-1 and TRBJ2-2, reads EADIYQTPRYLVIGTGKKITLECSQTMGHDKMYWYQQDPGMELHLIHYSYGVNSTEKGDLSSESTVSRIRTEHFPLTLESARPSHTSQYLCASRKTSGGINTGELFFGEGSRLTVL.

This clone was detected once. This chain uses TRBV5-1 with TRBJ1-6; D not certain. The CDR3 extends over 15 amino acids. Germline V gene data show CDR1 as SGHRS and CDR2 as YFSETQ. The ends were cut back, 4 bases at V and 9 bases at J, with 17 bases in the middle. The chain's CDR3 is CASSLVMGDGSPLHF. The CDR3 DNA reads TGCGCCAGCAGCCTGGTGATGGGAGACGGTTCACCCCTCCACTTT.

This clone turned up a few times. The CDR3 nucleotides are TGTGCCAGCAGCTTGGGGACAGGGAGTAATTCACCCCTCCACTTT. It encodes CASSLGTGSNSPLHF. J is TRBJ1-6 and V is TRBV5-4, with 8 bases fitting TRBD1. Trimming cost V 0 bases and J 6 bases; bases outside gene matches: 2. Germline CDR1 SGHNT, CDR2 YYREEE (reference sequence). The CDR3 length is 15 residues.

The chain is built from TRBV4-1 and TRBJ1-2, with 9 nucleotides matching TRBD1. V dropped 0 bases and J dropped 0; count of bases not matched to a gene: 2. Germline V gene lookup returns CDR1 MGHRA and CDR2 YSYEKL. The length of the CDR3 is 16 residues. CDR3 residues: CASSQDGTGPNYGYTF. As DNA, the CDR3 is TGCGCCAGCAGCCAAGACGGGACAGGGCCTAACTATGGCTACACCTTC.

The rearrangement joins TRBV29-1 to TRBJ1-2; TRBD1 might be the D (6 bases). The V end lost 7 bases, the J end lost 2 bases, and 11 bases lay between the germline ends. The CDR3 has 12 amino acids. CDR1 is SQVTM and CDR2 is ANQGSEA in the germline V gene. This chain's CDR3 is CSAGQRNYGYTF. The CDR3 coding sequence is TGCAGCGCCGGACAGAGAAACTATGGCTACACCTTC.